This T cell receptor beta chain appears in the sequencing data of a study of CD8 T cells in ankylosing spondylitis. Study-wide results and caveats: As reported, disease-linked clones showed significant enrichment in matched ankylosing spondylitis synovial fluid.

Worth noting for this clonotype: Its matching antigen is unknown.

Quantitative molecular-barcoded 5'-RACE generated the TCR beta libraries. TCRdb recomputed calls from the 5' RACE reads with MiXCR, one row per CDR3 protein. The sample carries under 400,000 distinct CDR3 sequences, approximately 10% recorded once. J gave up 1 base and V 3 bases, and 4 bases lay outside the gene matches. The CDR3 is 15 amino acids. CDR1 is DFQATT, CDR2 SNEGSKA, per germline (reference sequence). Sequences were obtained from blood, either unsorted or a sorted T cell fraction (not recorded which). The chain combines TRBV20-1 with TRBJ2-7; the match to TRBD2 covers 12 bases. This receptor was obtained from a female donor with ankylosing spondylitis or in good health (not recorded which). CDR3 loop: CSASGLAGGSYEQYF. CDR3 DNA: TGCAGTGCTAGTGGTCTAGCGGGAGGGTCCTACGAGCAGTACTTC.